This T cell receptor beta chain emerged from a study of T cell responses to AZD1222 COVID-19 vaccine. Across the study: Pooling was applied to second doses at about 4 or about 12 weeks.

A word on this clone: Its antigen is still unknown.

Findings and limits, study-wide: Clonal diversity may have been underestimated, and the donors were mostly white British, with more females than males. The study sampled repertoires only after the peak T cell response.

Measured with immunoSEQ multiplex PCR; TCRdb has only the in-frame clones, and not every one. The table includes 140,000 to 150,000 clones, approximately 92% detected once. Germline CDR1 is SEHNR and CDR2 is FQNEAQ (reference sequence). With 5 bases removed from V and 8 bases from J, the gap between germline ends came to 10 bases. This CDR3 has 12 amino acids. The sequence was collected from an adult in good health. Material: peripheral blood, obtained on day 0 of AZD1222 vaccination. The J gene is TRBJ1-3, the V gene TRBV7-9; D is uncertain. CDR3 loop: CASSPLSDTIYF. CDR3 coding DNA: TGTGCCAGCAGCCCCCTCTCAGACACCATATATTTT.